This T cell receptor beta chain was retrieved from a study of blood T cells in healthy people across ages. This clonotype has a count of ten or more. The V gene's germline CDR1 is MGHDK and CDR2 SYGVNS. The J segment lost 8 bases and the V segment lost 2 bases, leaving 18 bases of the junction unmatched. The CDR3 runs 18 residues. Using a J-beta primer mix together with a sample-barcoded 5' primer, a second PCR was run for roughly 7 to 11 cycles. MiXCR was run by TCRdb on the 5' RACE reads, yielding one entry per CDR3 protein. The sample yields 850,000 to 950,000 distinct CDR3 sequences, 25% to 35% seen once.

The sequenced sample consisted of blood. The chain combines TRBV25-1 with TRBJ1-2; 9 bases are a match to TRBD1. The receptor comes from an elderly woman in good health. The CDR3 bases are TGTGCCAGCAGTGAAGTCCCCGGAGGGACAGGGCTAAGGGAGGGCTACACCTTC. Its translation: CASSEVPGGTGLREGYTF.